There are a few counts of the clone carrying this T cell receptor (beta chain). Its antigen is undetermined. The data were taken from a study of beta chain features in type 1 diabetes. Study-wide findings and caveats: Significant though moderate, a shortening of TCRB CDR3s appeared in all four CD4+ subsets of Type 1 diabetes patients.

Every isolated RNA sample was fully reverse transcribed, so sequencing captured expressed TCRB transcripts. The assay was immunoSEQ multiplex PCR, and TCRdb's table has in-frame clones only and misses some. There are about 700,000 clones in the sample; 10% to 15% occur only once, and approximately 0.021% lies in the top ten. Between the trimmed V and J ends, which lost 0 bases and 1 base, there was a span of 6 bases. This CDR3 region has 14 residues. Germline V gene lookup returns CDR1 KGHSH and CDR2 LQKENI. V is TRBV18 and J is TRBJ2-5; D is undetermined. The specimen was naive CD4+ T cells from blood. The TCR was taken from a man between 18 and 29 years old with type 1 diabetes. Written as DNA, the CDR3 is TGTGCCAGCTCACCACCGCACGTCCAAGAGACCCAGTACTTC. Translating it yields CASSPPHVQETQYF.